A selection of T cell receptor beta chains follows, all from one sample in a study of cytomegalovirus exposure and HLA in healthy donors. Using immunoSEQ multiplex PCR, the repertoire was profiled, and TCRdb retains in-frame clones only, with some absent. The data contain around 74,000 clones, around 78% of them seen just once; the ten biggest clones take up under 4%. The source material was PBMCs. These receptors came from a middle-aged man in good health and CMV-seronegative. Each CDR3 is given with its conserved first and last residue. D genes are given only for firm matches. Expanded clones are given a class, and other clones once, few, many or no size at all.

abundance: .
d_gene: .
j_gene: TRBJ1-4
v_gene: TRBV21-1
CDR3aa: CASSHRGHPCTNEKLFF
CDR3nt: TGTGCCAGCAGCCACAGGGGCCACCCTTGCACTAATGAAAAACTGTTTTTT

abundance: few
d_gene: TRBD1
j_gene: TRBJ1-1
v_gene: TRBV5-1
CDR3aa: CASSLGQGGTEAFF
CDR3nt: TGCGCCAGCAGCTTGGGACAGGGGGGAACTGAAGCTTTCTTT

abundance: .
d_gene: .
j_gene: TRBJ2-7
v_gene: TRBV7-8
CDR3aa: CASSLVSPVPSYEQYF
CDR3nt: TGTGCCAGCAGCTTAGTTTCCCCGGTTCCCTCCTACGAGCAGTACTTC

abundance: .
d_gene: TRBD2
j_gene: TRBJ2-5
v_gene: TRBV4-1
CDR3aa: CASSQATSGTPETQYF
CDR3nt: TGCGCCAGCAGCCAAGCAACTAGCGGGACACCAGAGACCCAGTACTTC

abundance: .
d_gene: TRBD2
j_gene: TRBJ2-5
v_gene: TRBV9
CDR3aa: CASSVEASGGQETQYF
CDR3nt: TGTGCCAGCAGCGTAGAGGCTAGCGGGGGGCAAGAGACCCAGTACTTC

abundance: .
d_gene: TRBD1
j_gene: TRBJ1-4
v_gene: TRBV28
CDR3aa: CATRTGREKLFF
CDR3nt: TGTGCCACCCGGACAGGAAGGGAAAAACTGTTTTTT

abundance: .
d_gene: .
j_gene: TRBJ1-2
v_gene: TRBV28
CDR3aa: CASSQWGERGYGYTF
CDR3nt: TGTGCCAGCTCCCAGTGGGGGGAGAGGGGCTATGGCTACACCTTC

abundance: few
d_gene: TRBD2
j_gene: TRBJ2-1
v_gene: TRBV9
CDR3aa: CASSGISGSYNEQFF
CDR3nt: TGTGCCAGCAGCGGGATTAGCGGGTCCTACAATGAGCAGTTCTTC

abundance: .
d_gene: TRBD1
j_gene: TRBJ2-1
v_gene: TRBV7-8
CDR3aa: CASSSSPGQGAHEQFF
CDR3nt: TGTGCCAGCAGCTCCTCCCCGGGACAGGGGGCGCATGAGCAGTTCTTC

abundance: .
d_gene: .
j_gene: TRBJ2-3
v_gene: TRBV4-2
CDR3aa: CASSQDWSAGRTDTQYF
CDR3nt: TGTGCCAGCAGCCAAGATTGGTCGGCAGGGAGGACAGATACGCAGTATTTT

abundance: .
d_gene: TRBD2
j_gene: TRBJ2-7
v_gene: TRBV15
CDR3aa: CATSRDSAGGLSYEQYF
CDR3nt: TGTGCCACCAGCAGAGATTCCGCGGGGGGCCTTTCCTATGAGCAGTACTTC